This T cell receptor (beta chain) was documented in a study of blood T cell repertoires in COVID-19. About the study: Sites in the United States, Italy and Spain provided acute and convalescent COVID-19 samples. T cells, B-cell-depleted T cells, or PBMCs supplied cDNA or gDNA.

In the original workflow: Using reference gene primer amplification, nucleated cell counts were estimated. Some clones are missing from TCRdb's copy, which holds only in-frame ones; the method was immunoSEQ multiplex PCR. The DNA was the basis for D and trimming; V, J and clone size are from that table. The sample lists 300,000 to 450,000 clones, 85% occurring once. V was pared by 2 bases and J by 2 bases, with 14 bases between. The CDR3 extends over 15 amino acids. Germline V lookup: CDR1 SGHRS, CDR2 YFSETQ. This TCR came from a woman younger than 30 with acute or convalescent COVID-19. The chain joins TRBV5-1 to TRBJ2-7; the D gene is possibly TRBD1 (6 bases). The source material was peripheral blood. Here the CDR3 DNA reads TGCGCCAGCAGCTTTTCACAGGGTCTTGCCTACGAGCAGTACTTC. Its protein is CASSFSQGLAYEQYF. Supplemented by reference TRBV5-1 and TRBJ2-7, the full variable domain reads KAGVTQTPRYLIKTRGQQVTLSCSPISGHRSVSWYQQTPGQGLQFLFEYFSETQRNKGNFPGRFSGRQFSNSRSEMNVSTLELGDSALYLCASSFSQGLAYEQYFGPGTRLTVT.